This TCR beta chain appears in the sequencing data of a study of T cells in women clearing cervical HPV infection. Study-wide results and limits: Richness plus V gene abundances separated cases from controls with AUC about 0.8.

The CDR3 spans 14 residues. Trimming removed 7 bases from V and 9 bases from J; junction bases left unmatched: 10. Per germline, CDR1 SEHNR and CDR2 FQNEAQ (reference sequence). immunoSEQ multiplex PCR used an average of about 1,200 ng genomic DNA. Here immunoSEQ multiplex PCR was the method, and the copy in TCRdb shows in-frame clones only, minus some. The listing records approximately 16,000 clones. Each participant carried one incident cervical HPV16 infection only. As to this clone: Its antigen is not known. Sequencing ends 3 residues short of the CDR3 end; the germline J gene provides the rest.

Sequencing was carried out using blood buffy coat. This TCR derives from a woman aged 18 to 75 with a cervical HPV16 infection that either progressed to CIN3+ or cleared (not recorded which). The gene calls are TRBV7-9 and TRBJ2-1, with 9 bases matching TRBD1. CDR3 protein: CASTSNRGQGEQFF. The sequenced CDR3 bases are TGTGCCAGCACCTCGAACAGGGGGCAGGGTGAG. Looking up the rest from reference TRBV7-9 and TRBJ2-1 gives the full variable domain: DTGVSQNPRHKITKRGQNVTFRCDPISEHNRLYWYRQTLGQGPEFLTYFQNEAQLEKSRLLSDRFSAERPKGSFSTLEIQRTEQGDSAMYLCASTSNRGQGEQFFGPGTRLTVL.